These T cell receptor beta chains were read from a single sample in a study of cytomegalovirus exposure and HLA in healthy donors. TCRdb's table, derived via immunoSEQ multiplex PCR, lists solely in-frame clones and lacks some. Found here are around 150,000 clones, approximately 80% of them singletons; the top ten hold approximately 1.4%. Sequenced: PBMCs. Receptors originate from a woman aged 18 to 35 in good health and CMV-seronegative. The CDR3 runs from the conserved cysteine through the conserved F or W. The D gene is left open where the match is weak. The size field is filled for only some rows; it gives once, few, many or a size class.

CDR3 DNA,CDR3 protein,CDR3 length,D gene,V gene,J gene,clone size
TGTGCCAGTAGTATGCAGGGGGCTGGGGCCAACGGCCTGACTTTC,CASSMQGAGANGLTF,15,TRBD1,TRBV19,TRBJ2-6,.
TGTGCCATCAGAGACAGGGAGAATGTTTACGAGCAGTACTTC,CAIRDRENVYEQYF,14,TRBD1,TRBV10-3,TRBJ2-7,.
TGTGCCAGCAGCTCCCCGGGACTAGCAGTCGGGACCGGGGAGCTGTTTTTT,CASSSPGLAVGTGELFF,17,TRBD2,TRBV9,TRBJ2-2,.
TGCAGTGCCTCCCAGCCCGGGGAGCAGTACTTC,CSASQPGEQYF,11,.,TRBV20-1,TRBJ2-7,once
TGTGCCAGTAGTTCAGGGGTCACTGAAGCTTTCTTT,CASSSGVTEAFF,12,.,TRBV19,TRBJ1-1,.
TGTGCCTGGAGTGTAATGTGGGGAGCTGAAGCTTTCTTT,CAWSVMWGAEAFF,13,.,TRBV30,TRBJ1-1,few
TGTGCCAGCAGTTACTCGACTAGCGGGGGAGTTTACGAGCAGTACTTC,CASSYSTSGGVYEQYF,16,TRBD2,TRBV6-5,TRBJ2-7,.
TGTGCCAGCAATCTAGCGGGGGGGCCGAGCGAGCAGTTCTTC,CASNLAGGPSEQFF,14,TRBD2,TRBV7-8,TRBJ2-1,.
TGTGCCAGCAGTTTACAACTGGGAGCGCGTGGTGGAAACACCATATATTTT,CASSLQLGARGGNTIYF,17,.,TRBV28,TRBJ1-3,once
TGTGCCAGCAGCTTTTTAGCGGGGGGGACCTATGAGCAGTTCTTC,CASSFLAGGTYEQFF,15,TRBD2,TRBV5-5,TRBJ2-1,.
TGTGCCAGCAGCTTAGCTGGACAGGCGGGGTTCAATGAGCAGTTCTTC,CASSLAGQAGFNEQFF,16,.,TRBV5-4,TRBJ2-1,.
TGTGCCAGCAGCTTAGGAATAGCGGGGGGCTACGAGCAGTACTTC,CASSLGIAGGYEQYF,15,TRBD2,TRBV7-2,TRBJ2-7,few
TGTGCCAGCAGTTTATCGGGGACAGGGTTCTCAGGCTATGGCTACACCTTC,CASSLSGTGFSGYGYTF,17,TRBD1,TRBV27,TRBJ1-2,.
TGTGCCAGCATGAGACAAACCGAAGCTTTCTTT,CASMRQTEAFF,11,.,TRBV2,TRBJ1-1,.
TGTGCCGTGGGACAGGGGACTTCTGGGGCCAACGTCCTGACTTTC,CAVGQGTSGANVLTF,15,TRBD1,TRBV6-6,TRBJ2-6,.
TGTGCCAGTAGTATCATAGGGGTCTCTGGAAACACCATATATTTT,CASSIIGVSGNTIYF,15,.,TRBV19,TRBJ1-3,.
TGTGCCAGCAGCTTAGGGGGGCAGAACTATGGCTACACCTTC,CASSLGGQNYGYTF,14,.,TRBV7-2,TRBJ1-2,.
TGTGCCAGCAGCGTAGGGGGGACTAGCGGTACGCAGTATTTT,CASSVGGTSGTQYF,14,TRBD2,TRBV9,TRBJ2-3,.
TGTGCCTGGAGTGTAGGAGGGGCCCGGGGGCCCCAGCATTTT,CAWSVGGARGPQHF,14,.,TRBV30,TRBJ1-5,once
TGTGCCACCCCCCCCCGGGACAGGGGGCGCGGTCAGCCCCAGCATTTT,CATPPRDRGRGQPQHF,16,.,TRBV21-1,TRBJ1-5,.
TGTGCCAGCAGTCCGACAGGGGGCAGGGGAGGGCCAGATACGCAGTATTTT,CASSPTGGRGGPDTQYF,17,TRBD1,TRBV27,TRBJ2-3,.
TGTGCCAGCAGCCTCGGGGTCCCGCTTGAAGCTTTCTTT,CASSLGVPLEAFF,13,.,TRBV11-2,TRBJ1-1,few
TGCGCCAGCAGCTTACGGGGGGACCTGCCTAGGGATACGCAGTATTTT,CASSLRGDLPRDTQYF,16,TRBD2,TRBV5-1,TRBJ2-3,.
TGTGCCAGCAGTGGAGGACAGGGAGGCCAAGAGACCCAGTACTTC,CASSGGQGGQETQYF,15,TRBD1,TRBV6-5,TRBJ2-5,.
TGCGCCAGCAGCTTCTCCACTGACAACTACGAGCAGTACTTC,CASSFSTDNYEQYF,14,.,TRBV5-1,TRBJ2-7,.
TGTGCCAGCTCACCCGGGACAGCCTATAGCAATCAGCCCCAGCATTTT,CASSPGTAYSNQPQHF,16,TRBD1,TRBV18,TRBJ1-5,.
TGTGCCTGGAGTGCCGCGGGACGGTACCCCTACGAGCAGTACTTC,CAWSAAGRYPYEQYF,15,.,TRBV30,TRBJ2-7,.
TGTGCCAGCAGTTACTCGGGCGGGGCGGCAGACTATGGCTACACCTTC,CASSYSGGAADYGYTF,16,.,TRBV6-6,TRBJ1-2,.
TGTGCCAGCAGTGAAGATTTGAGGAGGCCCCAGCATTTT,CASSEDLRRPQHF,13,.,TRBV6-1,TRBJ1-5,.
TGTGCCAGCAGCTCTGGACAGAGAGAGTACTTC,CASSSGQREYF,11,.,TRBV5-4,TRBJ2-7,.
TGTGCCAGCAGTTTAAGACCGGGAGAGACCCAGTACTTC,CASSLRPGETQYF,13,.,TRBV28,TRBJ2-5,.
TGTGCCAGCAGCTCCAATGGAGAGGCCGGGACAGGGCACAACTATGGCTACACCTTC,CASSSNGEAGTGHNYGYTF,19,TRBD1,TRBV13,TRBJ1-2,.
TGCGCCAGCAGCCGACAGGGGATCCAAGAGACCCAGTACTTC,CASSRQGIQETQYF,14,TRBD1,TRBV5-1,TRBJ2-5,.
TGTGCCAGCGAATCACTACAGGGTCGTCCATCTCCGGACGAGCAGTACTTC,CASESLQGRPSPDEQYF,17,.,TRBV28,TRBJ2-7,.
TGCGCCAGCAGCTTGGCCCGAGGACAGGGTGCACCCCTCCACTTT,CASSLARGQGAPLHF,15,TRBD1,TRBV5-1,TRBJ1-6,once